The 20 T cell receptor beta chains in this list originate from one sample, sequenced in a study of neoadjuvant nivolumab and ipilimumab in lung cancer. Method: immunoSEQ multiplex PCR; TCRdb's copy keeps in-frame clones and lacks some. The table includes 7,000 to 9,000 clones, approximately 85% detected once. This specimen consisted of tumor tissue, obtained after neoadjuvant nivolumab, alone or with ipilimumab, at or shortly before surgery. These receptors were collected from an adult with non-small cell lung cancer.

The chain uses TRBV7-9 and TRBJ2-7; maybe TRBD2 (6 bases). The CDR3 runs to 14 residues. V lost 3 bases to trimming and J lost 4 bases, with 13 bases between them. Germline V gives CDR1 SEHNR, CDR2 FQNEAQ (reference sequence). The CDR3 DNA follows: TGTGCCAGCAGCTTTGGGGACTCGAGGTACGAGCAGTACTTC. It translates to CASSFGDSRYEQYF. Full variable domain (rest looked up from reference TRBV7-9 and TRBJ2-7): DTGVSQNPRHKITKRGQNVTFRCDPISEHNRLYWYRQTLGQGPEFLTYFQNEAQLEKSRLLSDRFSAERPKGSFSTLEIQRTEQGDSAMYLCASSFGDSRYEQYFGPGTRLTVT.

J is TRBJ1-1 and V is TRBV4-1; TRBD1 might be the D (5 bases). V dropped 3 bases and J dropped 4 bases, with 15 bases sitting between them. The CDR3 runs 15 residues. Germline CDR1 MGHRA, CDR2 YSYEKL. DNA for the CDR3: TGCGCCAGCAGCCAGGGACCTCAGGGAATCACTGAAGCTTTCTTT. Its protein is CASSQGPQGITEAFF.

CDR3 protein: CASSESGGTQYF. The CDR3, as DNA: TGCGCCAGCAGTGAGAGCGGGGGTACGCAGTATTTT. V is TRBV10-2 and J is TRBJ2-3, with TRBD2 identical over 8 bases. Germline loops: CDR1 WSHSY, CDR2 SAAADI. V dropped 2 bases and J dropped 8; count of bases not matched to a gene: 0. The CDR3 extends over 12 amino acids.

The V and J genes are TRBV19 and TRBJ2-3; 8 bases match TRBD1. Trimming took 4 bases from V and 9 from J; bases not matched to a gene: 15. CDR1 is LNHDA, CDR2 SQIVND, per germline (reference sequence). This CDR3 is built from 16 residues. CDR3 DNA sequence: TGTGCCAGTAGTAATCAGGGACAGGACCTCGGAGGGACGCAGTATTTT. Translated, it gives CASSNQGQDLGGTQYF.

The chain carries TRBV11-3 and TRBJ1-1, with unresolved D. Per the germline V gene, CDR1 is SGHNT and CDR2 is YENEEA. V lost 5 bases, J lost 0 bases, and 10 bases lay in between. CDR3 length: 14 amino acids. CDR3 nucleotides: TGTGCCAGCAGCCGGACGGCTATGAACACTGAAGCTTTCTTT. Its protein is CASSRTAMNTEAFF.

The chain combines TRBV29-1 with TRBJ1-1; D is perhaps TRBD1 (6 bases). CDR3 length: 12 amino acids. Trimming removed 6 bases at V and 6 bases at J, with 14 bases between. Germline V gene data show CDR1 as SQVTM and CDR2 as ANQGSEA. The CDR3 sequence is CSVAQGWAEAFF. For the CDR3, the DNA is TGCAGCGTAGCACAGGGTTGGGCTGAAGCTTTCTTT. The full variable domain, rest sourced from reference TRBV29-1 and TRBJ1-1, is SAVISQKPSRDICQRGTSLTIQCQVDSQVTMMFWYRQQPGQSLTLIATANQGSEATYESGFVIDKFPISRPNLTFSTLTVSNMSPEDSSIYLCSVAQGWAEAFFGQGTRLTVV.

Only a few counts were recorded for this clone. The V and J genes are TRBV7-2 and TRBJ1-2, with TRBD1 matching over 10 bases. Looked up from germline, CDR1 is SGHTA and CDR2 is FQGNSA. V lost 5 bases to trimming and J lost 0 bases; unmatched junction nucleotides: 9. The CDR3 length is 17 residues. This CDR3 is CASSPGGQGRTNYGYTF. The CDR3 nucleotides are TGTGCCAGCAGCCCGGGGGGACAGGGGCGGACTAACTATGGCTACACCTTC.

V and J are TRBV7-2 and TRBJ2-1, with D unresolved. The CDR3 consists of 12 residues. Germline values: CDR1 SGHTA, CDR2 FQGNSA. V was trimmed by 2 bases and J by 4 bases, leaving 3 bases between them. The CDR3 coding sequence is TGTGCCAGCAGCTTACTTTACAATGAGCAGTTCTTC. It is translated as CASSLLYNEQFF.

The chain employs TRBV27 and TRBJ2-7; the match to TRBD1 covers 12 bases. CDR1 and CDR2 from the germline V gene are MNHEY and SMNVEV (reference sequence). This CDR3 comprises 15 residues. V dropped 5 bases and J dropped 5; count of bases not matched to a gene: 7. The CDR3 nucleotides read TGTGCCAGCAGTAGTAGGGACAGGGGGCTCCACGAGCAGTACTTC. Residues: CASSSRDRGLHEQYF.

V usage is TRBV18 and J usage is TRBJ1-3, with D perhaps matching TRBD1 (6 bases). The germline V and J ends were trimmed by 2 bases and 4 bases, with 15 bases remaining between them. CDR1 is KGHSH and CDR2 is LQKENI in the germline V gene. The length of the CDR3 is 16 residues. CDR3 in amino acids: CASSPIPGVDGNTIYF. CDR3 nucleotides: TGTGCCAGCTCACCAATCCCAGGGGTGGACGGAAACACCATATATTTT.

The chain couples TRBV18 to TRBJ2-2; D is uncertain. This CDR3 region has 14 residues. Per germline, CDR1 KGHSH and CDR2 LQKENI. Trimming stripped 4 bases from V and 4 bases from J, with 10 bases between. The CDR3 protein is CASSQQFSTGELFF. As DNA, the CDR3 is TGTGCCAGCTCACAACAGTTCAGCACCGGGGAGCTGTTTTTT.

The table lists this clone with a count of one. This rearrangement joins TRBV2 to TRBJ1-2; TRBD1 matches at 7 bases. V was pared by 3 bases and J by 5 bases, with 6 bases of the junction left unmatched. The V gene's germline CDR1 is SNHLY and CDR2 FYNNEI. The length of the CDR3 is 14 residues. CDR3 DNA sequence: TGTGCCAGCAGTGACTGGCAGGGGGGTTATGGCTACACCTTC. It translates to CASSDWQGGYGYTF. The full variable domain, in which reference TRBV2 and TRBJ1-2 provide the parts outside the CDR3, is EPEVTQTPSHQVTQMGQEVILRCVPISNHLYFYWYRQILGQKVEFLVSFYNNEISEKSEIFDDQFSVERPDGSNFTLKIRSTKLEDSAMYFCASSDWQGGYGYTFGSGTRLTVV.

The genes are TRBV18 and TRBJ2-5; tentative D call: TRBD1 (5 bases). In germline, CDR1 is KGHSH, CDR2 LQKENI. The CDR3 is made up of 16 amino acids. The V end lost 2 bases, the J end lost 2 bases, and 15 bases lay between the germline ends. The CDR3 reads CASSPGYGREQETQYF. The DNA of the CDR3 is TGTGCCAGCTCACCAGGGTATGGCAGGGAACAAGAGACCCAGTACTTC.

J is TRBJ2-1 and V is TRBV18; the D gene is possibly TRBD1 (6 bases). The CDR3 is made up of 15 amino acids. V lost 3 bases and J lost 3, with 12 bases in between. From germline, CDR1 is KGHSH and CDR2 LQKENI. The CDR3 sequence is CASSPGQSIYNEQFF. CDR3 nucleotide sequence: TGTGCCAGCTCACCCGGACAGTCAATCTACAATGAGCAGTTCTTC.

The rearrangement joins TRBV6-6 to TRBJ1-1; the D is unclear. CDR3 length equals 12 residues. V dropped 5 bases and J dropped 6 bases, with 10 bases sitting between them. Germline loops: CDR1 MNHNY, CDR2 SVGAGI (reference sequence). CDR3 region: CASSDNGAEAFF. In nucleotides, the CDR3 is TGTGCCAGCAGTGACAATGGGGCTGAAGCTTTCTTT.

This clone was counted a single time. The chain recombines TRBV19 with TRBJ1-1; weak D call: TRBD1 (5 bases). CDR1 and CDR2 from the germline V gene are LNHDA and SQIVND (reference sequence). V lost 4 bases to trimming and J lost 0 bases, with 6 bases between them. The CDR3 loop spans 13 amino acids. CDR3 coding DNA: TGTGCCAGTAGTACAGGGATGAACACTGAAGCTTTCTTT. Encoded protein: CASSTGMNTEAFF.

The J gene is TRBJ1-6, the V gene TRBV30; 8 bases line up with TRBD1. Trimming at V came to 1 base and at J to 7 bases, leaving 3 bases not matched to a gene. CDR1 is GTSNPN, CDR2 SVGIG, per germline (reference sequence). The CDR3 loop spans 14 amino acids. CDR3 bases: TGTGCCTGGAGTGCGGGACAGGACAATTCACCCCTCCACTTT. Protein sequence: CAWSAGQDNSPLHF.

The chain joins TRBV7-2 to TRBJ2-1, with 11 bases identical to TRBD2. The length of the CDR3 is 17 residues. Trimming took 1 base from V and 5 from J; bases not matched to a gene: 7. CDR1 and CDR2 (germline): SGHTA, FQGNSA. The chain's CDR3 is CASSLGLGTSGNNEQFF. In DNA form, the CDR3 reads TGTGCCAGCAGCTTAGGCTTGGGGACTAGCGGAAACAATGAGCAGTTCTTC.

This chain uses TRBV25-1 with TRBJ1-1; 7 bases line up with TRBD1. Trimming at V came to 5 bases and at J to 5 bases, leaving 8 bases not matched to a gene. CDR3 length: 14 amino acids. Germline CDR1 is MGHDK and CDR2 is SYGVNS. The CDR3 spells CASSWAGGITEAFF. In DNA, the CDR3 is TGTGCCAGCAGTTGGGCAGGGGGGATAACTGAAGCTTTCTTT.

The chain employs TRBV7-2 and TRBJ2-7; 8 bases align to TRBD1. Trimming removed 5 bases from V and 4 bases from J; junction bases left unmatched: 7. The germline gives CDR1 SGHTA, CDR2 FQGNSA. The CDR3 has 14 amino acids. The DNA of the CDR3 is TGTGCCAGCAGCATTGGACAGGGAGGTTACGAGCAGTACTTC. Translating gives CASSIGQGGYEQYF. Variable domain in full (rest from reference TRBV7-2 and TRBJ2-7): GAGVSQSPSNKVTEKGKDVELRCDPISGHTALYWYRQSLGQGLEFLIYFQGNSAPDKSGLPSDRFSAERTGGSVSTLTIQRTQQEDSAVYLCASSIGQGGYEQYFGPGTRLTVT.